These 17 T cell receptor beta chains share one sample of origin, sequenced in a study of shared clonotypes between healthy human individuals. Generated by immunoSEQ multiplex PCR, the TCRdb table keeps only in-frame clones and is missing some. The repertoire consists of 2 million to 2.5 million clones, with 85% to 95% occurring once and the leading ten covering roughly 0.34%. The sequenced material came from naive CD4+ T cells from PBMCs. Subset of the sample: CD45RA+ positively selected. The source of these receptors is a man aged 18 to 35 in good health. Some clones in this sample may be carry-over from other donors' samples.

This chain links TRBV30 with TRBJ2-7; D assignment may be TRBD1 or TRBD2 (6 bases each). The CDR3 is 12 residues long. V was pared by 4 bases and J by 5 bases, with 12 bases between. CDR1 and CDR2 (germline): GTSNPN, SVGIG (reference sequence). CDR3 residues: CAWTGDIHEQYF. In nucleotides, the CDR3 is TGTGCCTGGACGGGGGACATCCACGAGCAGTACTTC. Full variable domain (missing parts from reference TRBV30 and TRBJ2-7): SQTIHQWPATLVQPVGSPLSLECTVEGTSNPNLYWYRQAAGRGLQLLFYSVGIGQISSEVPQNLSASRPQDRQFILSSKKLLLSDSGFYLCAWTGDIHEQYFGPGTRLTVT.

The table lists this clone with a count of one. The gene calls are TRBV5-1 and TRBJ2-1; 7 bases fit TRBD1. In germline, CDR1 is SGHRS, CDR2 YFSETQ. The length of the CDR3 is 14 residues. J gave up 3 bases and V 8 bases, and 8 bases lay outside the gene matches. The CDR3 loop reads CASLAPGGYNEQFF. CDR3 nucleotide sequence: TGCGCCAGTCTTGCGCCAGGGGGCTACAATGAGCAGTTCTTC.

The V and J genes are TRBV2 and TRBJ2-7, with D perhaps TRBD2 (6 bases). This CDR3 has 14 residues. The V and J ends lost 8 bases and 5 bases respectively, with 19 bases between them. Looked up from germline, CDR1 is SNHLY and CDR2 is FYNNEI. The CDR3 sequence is CASRRVASVDEQYF. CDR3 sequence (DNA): TGTGCCAGCCGGAGGGTTGCCAGCGTCGACGAGCAGTACTTC.

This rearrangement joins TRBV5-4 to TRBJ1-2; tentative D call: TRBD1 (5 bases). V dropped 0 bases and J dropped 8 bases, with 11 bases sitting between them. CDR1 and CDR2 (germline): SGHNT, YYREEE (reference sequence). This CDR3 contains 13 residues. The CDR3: CASSLVGAKGYTF. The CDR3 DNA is TGTGCCAGCAGCTTGGTCGGGGCGAAAGGCTACACCTTC.

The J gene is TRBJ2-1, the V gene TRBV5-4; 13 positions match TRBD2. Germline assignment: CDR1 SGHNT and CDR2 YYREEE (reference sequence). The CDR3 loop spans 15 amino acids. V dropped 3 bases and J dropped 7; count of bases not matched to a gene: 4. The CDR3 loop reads CASSWTSGSFNEQFF. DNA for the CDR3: TGTGCCAGCAGCTGGACTAGCGGGAGTTTTAATGAGCAGTTCTTC.

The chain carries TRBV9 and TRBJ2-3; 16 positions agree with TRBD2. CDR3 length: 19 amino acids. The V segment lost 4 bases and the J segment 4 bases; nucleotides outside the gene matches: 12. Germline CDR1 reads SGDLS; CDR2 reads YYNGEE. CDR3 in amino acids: CASSPRVGLAGGPPDTQYF. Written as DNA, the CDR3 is TGTGCCAGCAGCCCTCGGGTGGGACTAGCGGGAGGGCCCCCAGATACGCAGTATTTT. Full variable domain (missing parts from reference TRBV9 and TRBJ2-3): DSGVTQTPKHLITATGQRVTLRCSPRSGDLSVYWYQQSLDQGLQFLIQYYNGEERAKGNILERFSAQQFPDLHSELNLSSLELGDSALYFCASSPRVGLAGGPPDTQYFGPGTRLTVL.

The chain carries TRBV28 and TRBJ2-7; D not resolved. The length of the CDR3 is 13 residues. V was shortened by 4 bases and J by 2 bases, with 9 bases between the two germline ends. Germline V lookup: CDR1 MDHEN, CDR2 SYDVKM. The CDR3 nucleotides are TGTGCCAGCAGTTCGGCCCCCCCCTACGAGCAGTACTTC. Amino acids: CASSSAPPYEQYF.

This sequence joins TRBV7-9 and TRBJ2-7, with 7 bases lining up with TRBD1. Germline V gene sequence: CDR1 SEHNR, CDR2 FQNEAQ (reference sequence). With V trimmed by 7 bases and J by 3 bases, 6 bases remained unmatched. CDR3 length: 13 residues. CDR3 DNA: TGTGCCAGCAACCAGGGGGTAAACTACGAGCAGTACTTC. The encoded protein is CASNQGVNYEQYF.

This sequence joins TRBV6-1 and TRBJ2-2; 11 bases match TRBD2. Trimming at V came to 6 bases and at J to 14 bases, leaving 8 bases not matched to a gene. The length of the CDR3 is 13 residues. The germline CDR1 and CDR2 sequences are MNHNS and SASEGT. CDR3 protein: CASRDTGTSGLFF. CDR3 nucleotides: TGTGCCAGCAGAGATACCGGGACTAGCGGACTGTTTTTT.

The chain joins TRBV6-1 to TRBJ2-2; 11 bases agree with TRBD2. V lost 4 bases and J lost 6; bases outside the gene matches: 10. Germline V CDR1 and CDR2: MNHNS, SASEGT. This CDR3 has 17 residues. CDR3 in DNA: TGTGCCAGCAGTGGGACTACTAGCGGGAGAGGGGCCGGGGAGCTGTTTTTT. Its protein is CASSGTTSGRGAGELFF.

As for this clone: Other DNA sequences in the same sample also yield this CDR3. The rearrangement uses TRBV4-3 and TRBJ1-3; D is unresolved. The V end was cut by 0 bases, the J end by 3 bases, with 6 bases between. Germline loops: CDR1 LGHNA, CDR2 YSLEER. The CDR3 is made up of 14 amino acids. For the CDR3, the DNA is TGCGCCAGCAGCCAAGACCGAGTTGGAAACACCATATATTTT. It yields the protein CASSQDRVGNTIYF.

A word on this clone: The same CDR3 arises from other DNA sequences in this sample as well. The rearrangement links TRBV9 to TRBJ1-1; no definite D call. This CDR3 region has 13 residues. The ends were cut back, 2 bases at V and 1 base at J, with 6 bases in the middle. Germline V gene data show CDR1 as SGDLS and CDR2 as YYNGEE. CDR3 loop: CASSVEGNTEAFF. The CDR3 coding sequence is TGTGCCAGCAGCGTCGAAGGGAACACTGAAGCTTTCTTT. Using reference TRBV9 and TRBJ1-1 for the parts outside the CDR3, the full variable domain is DSGVTQTPKHLITATGQRVTLRCSPRSGDLSVYWYQQSLDQGLQFLIQYYNGEERAKGNILERFSAQQFPDLHSELNLSSLELGDSALYFCASSVEGNTEAFFGQGTRLTVV.

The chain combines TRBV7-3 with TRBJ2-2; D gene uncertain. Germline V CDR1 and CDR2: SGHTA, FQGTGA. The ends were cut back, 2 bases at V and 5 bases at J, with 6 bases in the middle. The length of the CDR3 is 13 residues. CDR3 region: CASSLLSTGELFF. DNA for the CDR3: TGTGCCAGCAGCTTACTTTCTACCGGGGAGCTGTTTTTT.

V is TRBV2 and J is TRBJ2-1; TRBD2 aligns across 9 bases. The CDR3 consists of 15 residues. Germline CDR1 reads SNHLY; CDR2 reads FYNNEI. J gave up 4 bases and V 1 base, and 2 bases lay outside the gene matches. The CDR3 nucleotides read TGTGCCAGCAGTGAAGGCGGGAGGGAGTACAATGAGCAGTTCTTC. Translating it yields CASSEGGREYNEQFF.

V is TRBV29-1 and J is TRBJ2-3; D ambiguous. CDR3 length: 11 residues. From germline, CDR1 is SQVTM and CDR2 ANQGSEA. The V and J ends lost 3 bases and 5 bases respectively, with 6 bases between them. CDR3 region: CSVEGLDTQYF. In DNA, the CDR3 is TGCAGCGTTGAGGGGTTAGATACGCAGTATTTT.

The CDR3 nucleotides are TGTGCCAGCAAAGAGGCCATTGAAGCTTTCTTT. Its protein product is CASKEAIEAFF. This sequence joins TRBV28 and TRBJ1-1; D is uncertain. The CDR3 is made up of 11 amino acids. V was trimmed by 7 bases and J by 7 bases, leaving 10 bases between them. Germline V gene sequence: CDR1 MDHEN, CDR2 SYDVKM.

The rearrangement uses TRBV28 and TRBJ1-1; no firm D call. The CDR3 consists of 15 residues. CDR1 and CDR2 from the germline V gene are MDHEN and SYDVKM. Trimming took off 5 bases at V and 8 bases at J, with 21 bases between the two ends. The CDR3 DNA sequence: TGTGCCAGCAGTATACCCGGCGTGGTCCTCGCCGAAGCTTTCTTT. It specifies CASSIPGVVLAEAFF.